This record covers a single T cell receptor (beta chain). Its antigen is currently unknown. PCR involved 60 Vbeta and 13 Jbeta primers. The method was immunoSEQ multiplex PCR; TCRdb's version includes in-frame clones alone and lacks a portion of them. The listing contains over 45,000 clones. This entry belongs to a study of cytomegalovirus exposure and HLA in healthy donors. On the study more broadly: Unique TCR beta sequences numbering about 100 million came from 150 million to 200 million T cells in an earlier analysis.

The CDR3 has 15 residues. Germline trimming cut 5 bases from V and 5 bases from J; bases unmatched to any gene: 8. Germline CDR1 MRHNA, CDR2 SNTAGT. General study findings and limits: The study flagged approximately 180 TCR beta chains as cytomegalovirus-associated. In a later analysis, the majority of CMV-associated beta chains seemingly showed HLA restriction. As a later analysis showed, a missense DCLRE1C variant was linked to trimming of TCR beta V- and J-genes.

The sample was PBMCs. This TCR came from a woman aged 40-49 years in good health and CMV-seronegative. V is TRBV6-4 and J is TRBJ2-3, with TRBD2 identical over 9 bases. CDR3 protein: CASSTAGGPRDTQYF. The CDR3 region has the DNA TGTGCCAGCAGTACCGCGGGAGGGCCAAGAGATACGCAGTATTTT.